These 24 T cell receptor beta chains were sequenced from one sample in a study of cytomegalovirus exposure and HLA in healthy donors. Primers: 60 Vbeta forward and 13 Jbeta reverse. Produced via immunoSEQ multiplex PCR; TCRdb's table is partial and in-frame only. The sample shows about 160,000 clones, roughly 80% of them seen only once. Source material: PBMCs. The receptors come from a woman in her 30s in good health and CMV-seronegative.

This clone came up once. V usage is TRBV28 and J usage is TRBJ1-2; 7 bases fit TRBD1. CDR1 and CDR2 from the germline V gene are MDHEN and SYDVKM. V lost 4 bases to trimming and J lost 2 bases; unmatched junction nucleotides: 1. The CDR3 totals 13 residues. CDR3 protein: CASSSGQNYGYTF. The CDR3 region has the DNA TGTGCCAGCAGTTCGGGACAGAACTATGGCTACACCTTC.

The J gene is TRBJ1-1, the V gene TRBV6-1, with unresolved D. With 4 bases removed from V and 4 bases from J, the gap between germline ends came to 10 bases. The CDR3 is 13 residues long. Germline-derived CDR1 and CDR2 are MNHNS and SASEGT. The CDR3 here is CASSVLGSTEAFF. In nucleotides, the CDR3 is TGTGCCAGCAGTGTGTTGGGGAGCACTGAAGCTTTCTTT.

This clone was detected a few times. CDR3: CASRLLQGNSYEQYF. DNA of the CDR3: TGCGCCAGCAGGTTGCTCCAGGGGAACTCCTACGAGCAGTACTTC. V is TRBV5-1 and J is TRBJ2-7, with a weak D call TRBD1 (6 bases). V shed 5 bases and J shed 0 bases, with 15 bases lying between them. This CDR3 is 15 amino acids long. Germline V gene sequence: CDR1 SGHRS, CDR2 YFSETQ.

The rearrangement joins TRBV5-1 to TRBJ1-3; tentatively, D is TRBD1 (6 bases). Germline V gene lookup returns CDR1 SGHRS and CDR2 YFSETQ. CDR3 length: 14 amino acids. V lost 2 bases, J lost 0 bases, and 6 bases lay in between. The CDR3, as DNA: TGCGCCAGCAGCTTACAGGGCTCTGGAAACACCATATATTTT. Residues: CASSLQGSGNTIYF.

J is TRBJ2-7 and V is TRBV29-1, with TRBD1 identical over 7 bases. CDR3 length: 12 amino acids. Germline V CDR1 and CDR2: SQVTM, ANQGSEA. Trimming took 6 bases from V and 5 from J; bases not matched to a gene: 7. The CDR3 region has the DNA TGCAGCGTGAGACAGGGTATCGACGAGCAGTACTTC. Residues: CSVRQGIDEQYF.

This chain uses TRBV7-9 with TRBJ1-1, with D unresolved. Trimming removed 3 bases from V and 0 bases from J, with 8 bases in between. The CDR3 runs to 14 residues. The germline V gene has CDR1 SEHNR and CDR2 FQNEAQ (reference sequence). CDR3 in amino acids: CASSFAGMNTEAFF. For the CDR3, the DNA is TGTGCCAGCAGCTTTGCAGGAATGAACACTGAAGCTTTCTTT.

The chain joins TRBV7-2 to TRBJ2-5, with TRBD1 identical over 8 bases. The CDR3 is 15 residues long. CDR1 SGHTA and CDR2 FQGNSA come from the germline V gene. J lost 5 bases, V lost 8 bases, and 13 bases had no gene match. The CDR3: CASHSDRVEGETQYF. The CDR3 region has the DNA TGTGCCAGCCATTCGGACAGGGTAGAGGGGGAGACCCAGTACTTC.

This clone is a singleton in its sample. This sequence joins TRBV18 and TRBJ2-1; D possibly corresponds to TRBD2 (5 bases). The CDR3 runs to 16 residues. Germline V gene lookup returns CDR1 KGHSH and CDR2 LQKENI. Trimming removed 1 base from V and 1 base from J, with 11 bases in between. CDR3 region: CASSPQAASSYNEQFF. CDR3 in DNA: TGTGCCAGCTCACCACAAGCGGCTTCGTCCTACAATGAGCAGTTCTTC.

This clone showed up just a few times. The chain recombines TRBV11-1 with TRBJ2-7; TRBD2 is a possible D gene (5 bases). The V end was cut by 6 bases, the J end by 1 base, with 10 bases between. The CDR3 covers 13 residues. Germline loops: CDR1 SGHAT, CDR2 FQDESV (reference sequence). Here the CDR3 DNA reads TGTGCCAGCAGAGACTACAGATCCTACGAGCAGTACTTC. Encoded protein: CASRDYRSYEQYF.

The chain has TRBV6-5 and TRBJ2-1; 11 bases are shared with TRBD2. The V and J ends lost 5 bases and 4 bases, in that order; junction bases with no gene match: 4. Germline-derived CDR1 and CDR2 are MNHEY and SVGAGI. The CDR3 covers 15 residues. The CDR3 DNA is TGTGCCAGCAGTCAGGGACTAGCGGAATACAATGAGCAGTTCTTC. The encoded protein is CASSQGLAEYNEQFF.

The CDR3 nucleotides are TGTGCCAGCAGCCTTCTGGGCGGGAGCACAGATACGCAGTATTTT. Protein sequence: CASSLLGGSTDTQYF. The chain couples TRBV5-6 to TRBJ2-3, with D perhaps matching TRBD2 (5 bases). The CDR3 has 15 amino acids. Germline-derived CDR1 and CDR2 are SGHDT and YYEEEE. Deletions cut 4 bases from V and 0 bases from J, with 12 bases between.

The V and J genes are TRBV6-1 and TRBJ1-5; D uncertain. Trimming stripped 6 bases from V and 0 bases from J, with 9 bases between. The CDR3 is 14 amino acids. Looked up from germline, CDR1 is MNHNS and CDR2 is SASEGT. CDR3 bases: TGTGCCAGCAGGTTGACTCATAGCAATCAGCCCCAGCATTTT. Translation: CASRLTHSNQPQHF.

The J gene is TRBJ1-1, the V gene TRBV10-3; 8 positions agree with TRBD1. After removal of 6 bases from V and 4 bases from J, the junction contained 7 bases not matched to a gene. The CDR3 is made up of 14 amino acids. Germline V gene sequence: CDR1 ENHRY, CDR2 SYGVKD. The CDR3 loop is CAIRDRGGGTEAFF. Written as DNA, the CDR3 is TGTGCCATCAGAGACAGGGGAGGGGGCACTGAAGCTTTCTTT.

The rearrangement joins TRBV9 to TRBJ1-6; 9 bases line up with TRBD1. J was trimmed by 6 bases and V by 4 bases; bases with no gene match: 5. Looked up from germline, CDR1 is SGDLS and CDR2 is YYNGEE. This CDR3 has 15 amino acids. The CDR3 loop reads CASSPRTGVNSPLHF. CDR3 nucleotide sequence: TGTGCCAGCAGCCCTAGGACAGGGGTTAATTCACCCCTCCACTTT.

This clone was seen only a few times. CDR3 residues: CASSLERVPVEIFF. As DNA, the CDR3 is TGTGCCAGCAGCTTAGAACGGGTGCCCGTCGAGATTTTCTTT. This rearrangement joins TRBV11-2 to TRBJ1-1; no clear D gene. Germline-derived CDR1 and CDR2 are SGHAT and FQNNGV. The V end lost 0 bases, the J end lost 13 bases, and 18 bases lay between the germline ends. The CDR3 is 14 amino acids.

This chain links TRBV9 with TRBJ2-7, with D perhaps TRBD1 (5 bases). The CDR3 extends over 15 amino acids. The germline gives CDR1 SGDLS, CDR2 YYNGEE. V was trimmed by 4 bases and J by 4 bases, leaving 18 bases between them. The CDR3 DNA is TGTGCCAGCAGCCCAAGTGGTCGGACAACTTACGAGCAGTACTTC. Protein sequence: CASSPSGRTTYEQYF.

The V gene is TRBV12-5, the J gene TRBJ2-1, with a weak D call TRBD1 (5 bases). V was pared by 4 bases and J by 6 bases, with 19 bases between. CDR3 length: 16 residues. CDR1 LGHNT and CDR2 FRNRAP come from the germline V gene. CDR3 sequence (DNA): TGTGCTAGTGGTTCCCCAGGGCAGGGATTGTCCAATGAGCAGTTCTTC. This translates into CASGSPGQGLSNEQFF.

This chain connects TRBV2 to TRBJ2-7; D is undetermined. The germline gives CDR1 SNHLY, CDR2 FYNNEI. This CDR3 comprises 13 residues. V was pared by 8 bases and J by 2 bases, with 13 bases between. CDR3 nucleotides: TGTGCCAGCTCATCGCAGACTCCCTACGAGCAGTACTTC. Translation: CASSSQTPYEQYF.

The chain combines TRBV7-8 with TRBJ1-5, with TRBD1 matching 8 bases. This CDR3 has 13 amino acids. Germline V gives CDR1 SGHVS, CDR2 FQNEAQ. The junction had 9 bases not matched to a gene; V was cut back by 10 bases and J by 7 bases. CDR3 region: CATATGEGQPQHF. In DNA form, the CDR3 reads TGTGCCACCGCGACAGGGGAAGGACAGCCCCAGCATTTT.

The rearrangement links TRBV27 to TRBJ1-1, with 7 bases fitting TRBD1. Germline V gene lookup returns CDR1 MNHEY and CDR2 SMNVEV (reference sequence). This CDR3 contains 13 residues. Trimming took 6 bases from V and 4 from J; bases not matched to a gene: 5. DNA for the CDR3: TGTGCCAGCAGAAGGGGGCAGGGCACTGAAGCTTTCTTT. Translated: CASRRGQGTEAFF.

V is TRBV5-1 and J is TRBJ2-5; D may be TRBD2 (6 bases). Per germline, CDR1 SGHRS and CDR2 YFSETQ. The CDR3 extends over 14 amino acids. Trimming took 2 bases from V and 4 from J, leaving 12 bases between them. CDR3 protein: CASSFTGVGETQYF. The CDR3 bases are TGCGCCAGCAGCTTCACGGGGGTGGGAGAGACCCAGTACTTC.

The chain is built from TRBV13 and TRBJ2-7; 7 positions match TRBD1. V trimming: 0 bases; J trimming: 12 bases; junction bases outside the gene matches: 11. The CDR3 is 14 residues long. Germline CDR1 PRHDT, CDR2 FYEKMQ (reference sequence). As DNA, the CDR3 is TGTGCCAGCAGCTTAGGCCTACAGACAGGGACCTTGTACTTC. This gives the protein CASSLGLQTGTLYF. Filled out from reference TRBV13 and TRBJ2-7, the complete variable domain reads AAGVIQSPRHLIKEKRETATLKCYPIPRHDTVYWYQQGPGQDPQFLISFYEKMQSDKGSIPDRFSAQQFSDYHSELNMSSLELGDSALYFCASSLGLQTGTLYFGPGTRLTVT.

In DNA form, the CDR3 reads TGTGCCAGCAGCTTGGGGACCCGGGACACCGGAAAACTGTTTTTT. Its protein product is CASSLGTRDTGKLFF. The V call is TRBV5-4, the J call TRBJ1-4; possibly TRBD1 for D (6 bases). The CDR3 contains 15 residues. Trimming cost V 0 bases and J 10 bases, with 16 bases left between them. The germline CDR1 and CDR2 sequences are SGHNT and YYREEE (reference sequence).

The chain carries TRBV19 and TRBJ1-4; 11 nucleotides match TRBD1. CDR3 length: 14 amino acids. The germline CDR1 and CDR2 sequences are LNHDA and SQIVND (reference sequence). Trimming removed 7 bases from V and 6 bases from J; junction bases left unmatched: 4. CDR3 DNA: TGTGCCAGTATGGACAGGGGGCGAGATGAAAAACTGTTTTTT. It codes for CASMDRGRDEKLFF.